This T cell receptor beta chain was recorded in a study of control samples from healthy donors and cancer patients. Data came from immunoSEQ multiplex PCR; TCRdb stores just in-frame clones and leaves some out. The sample contains about 170,000 clones, 93% of which appear only once. Trimming took 0 bases from V and 6 from J; bases not matched to a gene: 6. The CDR3 consists of 16 residues. The germline V gene has CDR1 SGHKS and CDR2 YYEKEE (reference sequence). The sequence was collected from a woman between 55 and 75 years old in good health. The V call is TRBV5-5, the J call TRBJ2-1, with 10 bases identical to TRBD2. The sequencing input was blood. DNA of the CDR3: TGTGCCAGCAGCTTGGCCCCTAGCGGGGGTCGCAATGAGCAGTTCTTC. Protein product: CASSLAPSGGRNEQFF.